What follows are 20 T cell receptor beta chains derived from one specimen sequenced in a study of regulatory T cells in long-lasting Graves disease. Construction of TCR beta libraries relied on iRepertoire HTBI primers and on Arm-PCR targeting CDR3 regions. From the multiplex PCR reads, TCRdb called clonotypes with MiXCR, one entry per CDR3 protein. The sample holds 390,000 or so distinct CDR3 sequences; roughly 10% are singletons and the top ten take around 18%. Time point defined: newly diagnosed GD, antithyroid drugs for less than 3 months. RNA extracted from PBMCs served as the sequencing template. The same sample was also used in a study of T cells in Graves' hyperthyroidism and ophthalmopathy.

Sequenced here: peripheral blood mononuclear cells (PBMCs), sampled at new diagnosis, from a patient treated with antithyroid drugs. The receptors stem from a woman aged 18-29 years with Graves disease.

In this sample, this clonotype turned up many times. The chain combines TRBV28 with TRBJ1-2, with a weak D call TRBD1 (5 bases). CDR3 length equals 16 residues. CDR1 MDHEN and CDR2 SYDVKM come from the germline V gene. The V end was cut by 6 bases, the J end by 1 base, with 18 bases between. The CDR3 spells CASSRLAGTDNYGYTF. The CDR3 DNA reads TGTGCCAGCAGCCGCCTGGCCGGGACCGATAACTATGGCTACACCTTC.

This clonotype came up many times. V usage is TRBV7-2 and J usage is TRBJ2-5; D remains unclear. V was cut by 10 bases and J by 5 bases, with 20 bases left in between. The CDR3 consists of 14 residues. The germline V gene has CDR1 SGHTA and CDR2 FQGNSA. CDR3 sequence reads: CATSSVVLSETQYF. CDR3 nucleotides: TGTGCCACCTCTAGTGTTGTGTTATCGGAGACCCAGTACTTC.

J is TRBJ2-7 and V is TRBV6-1, with D tentatively TRBD1 (6 bases). Trimming removed 9 bases from V and 6 bases from J, with 18 bases in between. Germline values: CDR1 MNHNS, CDR2 SASEGT. The CDR3 consists of 13 residues. The CDR3 DNA reads as TGTGCCAGTTTACAGGGCAATGTCTTCGAGCAGTACTTC. Its protein is CASLQGNVFEQYF.

This clonotype was recorded at least ten times. The chain joins TRBV4-3 to TRBJ1-5; no clear D. The germline gives CDR1 LGHNA, CDR2 YSLEER. The CDR3 extends over 21 amino acids. V was cut by 4 bases and J by 3 bases, with 31 bases left in between. The CDR3 DNA reads as TGCGCCAGCAGCCTAAGATTAGGCAGAGGTTCTCCCAGGAACTACAATCAGCCCCAGCATTTT. It yields the protein CASSLRLGRGSPRNYNQPQHF.

This clonotype was picked up many times. The chain couples TRBV12-3 or TRBV12-4 to TRBJ1-5, with unresolved D. The length of the CDR3 is 13 residues. V was cut by 3 bases and J by 1 base, with 4 bases left in between. The CDR3 DNA sequence: TGTGCCAGCAGTTTTGACAGCAATCAGCCCCAGCATTTT. The encoded protein is CASSFDSNQPQHF.

This chain uses TRBV7-2 with TRBJ2-1, with 8 bases lining up with TRBD1. The junction had 6 bases not matched to a gene; V was cut back by 1 base and J by 10 bases. CDR1 and CDR2 from the germline V gene are SGHTA and FQGNSA. The CDR3 has 14 residues. The CDR3 sequence: CASSLGTGTYEQFF. The CDR3 DNA reads TGTGCCAGCAGCTTAGGGACAGGGACTTACGAGCAGTTCTTC.

This clonotype occurred many times. This chain uses TRBV3-1 with TRBJ2-2; D may be TRBD1 or TRBD2 (5 bases each). This CDR3 is 15 amino acids long. CDR1 is LGHDT and CDR2 is YNNKEL in the germline V gene (reference sequence). The germline V and J ends were trimmed by 4 bases and 3 bases, with 12 bases remaining between them. In DNA, the CDR3 is TGTGCCAGCAGCCCTGGGGGATTCGACACCGGGGAGCTGTTTTTT. Translating gives CASSPGGFDTGELFF.

The CDR3: CSAGGSSGTPTGNEQFF. CDR3 DNA: TGCAGTGCGGGGGGGTCTAGCGGGACCCCAACGGGCAATGAGCAGTTCTTC. V gene TRBV20-1 combines with J gene TRBJ2-1; 9 bases map to TRBD2. Per the germline V gene, CDR1 is DFQATT and CDR2 is SNEGSKA (reference sequence). This CDR3 has 17 amino acids. V dropped 6 bases and J dropped 6; count of bases not matched to a gene: 18.

This clonotype was detected ten times or more. The chain combines TRBV20-1 with TRBJ2-1, with D maybe TRBD2 (7 bases). Germline V gives CDR1 DFQATT, CDR2 SNEGSKA (reference sequence). This CDR3 has 17 amino acids. Between the trimmed V and J ends, which lost 0 bases and 0 bases, there was a span of 15 bases. The chain's CDR3 is CSARDPTGGSSYNEQFF. CDR3 coding DNA: TGCAGTGCTAGAGATCCGACAGGCGGGAGCTCCTACAATGAGCAGTTCTTC.

The genes are TRBV24-1 and TRBJ2-3; 11 nucleotides line up with TRBD2. The length of the CDR3 is 18 residues. CDR1 KGHDR and CDR2 SFDVKD come from the germline V gene. J gave up 0 bases and V 4 bases, and 8 bases lay outside the gene matches. The CDR3 coding sequence is TGTGCCACCAGTGACGCCGCCGGGACTAGCGGAAGCACAGATACGCAGTATTTT. Translated: CATSDAAGTSGSTDTQYF.

This clonotype showed up many times. This chain uses TRBV6-5 with TRBJ2-1; TRBD2 matches 13 bases. J lost 6 bases, V lost 0 bases, and 8 bases had no gene match. From germline, CDR1 is MNHEY and CDR2 SVGAGI. The CDR3 covers 18 residues. The CDR3 DNA reads TGTGCCAGCAGTTACTCCCCCCAAACTAGCGGGAGGGGCAATGAGCAGTTCTTC. Translated, it gives CASSYSPQTSGRGNEQFF.

The rearrangement links TRBV12-3 or TRBV12-4 to TRBJ1-2; possible D gene TRBD1, 5 bases. V lost 4 bases and J 8 bases, leaving 8 bases between the germline ends. This CDR3 spans 11 amino acids. The CDR3 reads CASSSRAGYTF. The CDR3 DNA reads TGTGCCAGCAGTTCCAGGGCCGGCTACACCTTC.

The sample holds a few counts of this clonotype. A read error may account for a junction end that differs from germline. The chain links TRBV29-1 to TRBJ2-5; 8 positions agree with TRBD1. This CDR3 comprises 13 residues. Germline CDR1 is SQVTM and CDR2 is ANQGSEA. CDR3 in amino acids: CSVDRENQGTQYF. The CDR3 DNA sequence: TGCAGCGTGGACAGGGAGAACCAAGGGACCCAGTACTTC.

This chain links TRBV15 with TRBJ2-2; D call uncertain. This CDR3 is built from 16 residues. The germline V and J ends were trimmed by 0 bases and 5 bases, with 13 bases remaining between them. Per the germline V gene, CDR1 is LNHNV and CDR2 is YYDKDF (reference sequence). The CDR3 nucleotides read TGTGCCACCAGCAGAGATGTGCCTTGGGGTACCGGGGAGCTGTTTTTT. It translates to CATSRDVPWGTGELFF.

This clonotype was counted ten times or more. V usage is TRBV7-2 and J usage is TRBJ2-7; 7 bases align to TRBD1. Trimming took 5 bases from V and 3 from J; bases not matched to a gene: 10. Germline V gene lookup returns CDR1 SGHTA and CDR2 FQGNSA. The CDR3 has 15 amino acids. The CDR3 nucleotides read TGTGCCAGCAGCCAAACGGGACAGCGTTTCTACGAGCAGTACTTC. This encodes CASSQTGQRFYEQYF.

This clonotype occurred many times. V gene TRBV12-3 or TRBV12-4 combines with J gene TRBJ1-1; 7 nucleotides align to TRBD1. The CDR3 totals 16 residues. V shed 4 bases, J shed 11 bases, and the junction held 19 bases outside the gene matches. The DNA of the CDR3 is TGTGCCAGCAGTTCCGGGTTGGCCAGGGGGGCAGATGGGGCTTTCTTT. Its translation: CASSSGLARGADGAFF.

The table lists this clonotype with many counts. The CDR3 reads CSASGGTHTDTQYF. The CDR3 nucleotides read TGCAGTGCGAGCGGGGGGACCCACACAGATACGCAGTATTTT. The chain has TRBV20-1 and TRBJ2-3; 9 nucleotides line up with TRBD2. The CDR3 length is 14 residues. The V segment lost 6 bases and the J segment 2 bases; nucleotides outside the gene matches: 6. The germline CDR1 and CDR2 sequences are DFQATT and SNEGSKA (reference sequence).

This chain uses TRBV4-3 with TRBJ2-2, with TRBD2 matching over 11 bases. Germline CDR1 and CDR2: LGHNA and YSLEER. This CDR3 contains 17 residues. Trimming removed 3 bases from V and 3 bases from J; junction bases left unmatched: 6. The CDR3 DNA sequence: TGCGCCAGCAGCCAGGGCATAGCGGGAGGGGACACCGGGGAGCTGTTTTTT. Encoded protein: CASSQGIAGGDTGELFF.

DNA of the CDR3: TGTGCCTGGGAGGGTACGGATGGCTACACCTTC. Protein sequence: CAWEGTDGYTF. The chain uses TRBV30 and TRBJ1-2; D unresolved. The CDR3 contains 11 residues. Trimming shortened V by 5 bases and J by 6 bases, and 10 bases separated the two germline ends. Germline values: CDR1 GTSNPN, CDR2 SVGIG (reference sequence).

This clonotype has a count of ten or more. The rearrangement uses TRBV6-5 and TRBJ1-1, with 9 positions matching TRBD1. The junction had 8 bases not matched to a gene; V was cut back by 0 bases and J by 0 bases. CDR1 and CDR2 from the germline V gene are MNHEY and SVGAGI. The CDR3 covers 18 residues. The CDR3: CASSYSRTGVGLNTEAFF. As DNA, the CDR3 is TGTGCCAGCAGTTACTCCAGGACAGGGGTGGGTTTGAACACTGAAGCTTTCTTT.